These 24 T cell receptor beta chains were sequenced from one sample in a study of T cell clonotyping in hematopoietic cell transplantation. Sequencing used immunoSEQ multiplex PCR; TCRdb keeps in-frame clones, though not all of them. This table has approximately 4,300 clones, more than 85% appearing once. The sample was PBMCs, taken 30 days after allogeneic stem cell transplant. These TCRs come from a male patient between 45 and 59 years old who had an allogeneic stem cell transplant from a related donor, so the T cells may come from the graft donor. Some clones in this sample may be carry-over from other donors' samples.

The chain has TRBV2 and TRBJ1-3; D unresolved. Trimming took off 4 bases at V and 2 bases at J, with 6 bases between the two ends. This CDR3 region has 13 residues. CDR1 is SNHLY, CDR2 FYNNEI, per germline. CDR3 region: CASSGFPGNTIYF. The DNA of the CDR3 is TGTGCCAGCAGTGGGTTCCCTGGAAACACCATATATTTT.

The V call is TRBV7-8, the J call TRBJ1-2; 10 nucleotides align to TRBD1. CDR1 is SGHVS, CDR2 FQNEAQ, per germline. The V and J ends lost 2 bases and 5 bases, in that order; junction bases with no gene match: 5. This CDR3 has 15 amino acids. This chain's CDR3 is CASSLTGTGVYGYTF. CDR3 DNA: TGTGCCAGCAGCTTAACAGGGACAGGGGTTTATGGCTACACCTTC.

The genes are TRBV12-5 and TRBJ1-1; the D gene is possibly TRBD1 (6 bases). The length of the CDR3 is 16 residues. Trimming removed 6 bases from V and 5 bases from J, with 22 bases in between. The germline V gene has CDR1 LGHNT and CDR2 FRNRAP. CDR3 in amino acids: CASGPPGRRGGTEAFF. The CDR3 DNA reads TGTGCTAGTGGGCCACCGGGACGGAGGGGGGGAACTGAAGCTTTCTTT.

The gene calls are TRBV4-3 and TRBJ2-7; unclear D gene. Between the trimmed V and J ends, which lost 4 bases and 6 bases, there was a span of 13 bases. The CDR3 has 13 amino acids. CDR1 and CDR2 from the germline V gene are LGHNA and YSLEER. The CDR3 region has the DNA TGCGCCAGCAGCCGAGGAGCGTCAGCCGAGCAGTACTTC. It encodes CASSRGASAEQYF.

The CDR3 sequence is CASSLQSNQPQHF. The CDR3 DNA sequence: TGTGCCAGCAGTTTGCAGTCCAATCAGCCCCAGCATTTT. The gene calls are TRBV27 and TRBJ1-5; D not resolved. Trimming removed 3 bases at V and 3 bases at J, with 6 bases between. Germline CDR1 is MNHEY and CDR2 is SMNVEV (reference sequence). CDR3 size: 13 residues.

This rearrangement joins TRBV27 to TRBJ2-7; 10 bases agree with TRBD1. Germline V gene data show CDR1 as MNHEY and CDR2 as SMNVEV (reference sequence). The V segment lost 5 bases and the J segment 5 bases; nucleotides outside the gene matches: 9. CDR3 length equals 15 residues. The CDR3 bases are TGTGCCAGCAGTCCCCAGACAGGGGGCCTGGACGAGCAGTACTTC. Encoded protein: CASSPQTGGLDEQYF.

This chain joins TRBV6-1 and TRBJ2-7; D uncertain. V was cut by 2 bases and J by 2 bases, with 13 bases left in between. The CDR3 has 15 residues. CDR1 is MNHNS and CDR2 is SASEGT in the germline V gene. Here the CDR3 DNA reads TGTGCCAGCAGTGAATATGTAGGCGCAACCTACGAGCAGTACTTC. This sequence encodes CASSEYVGATYEQYF.

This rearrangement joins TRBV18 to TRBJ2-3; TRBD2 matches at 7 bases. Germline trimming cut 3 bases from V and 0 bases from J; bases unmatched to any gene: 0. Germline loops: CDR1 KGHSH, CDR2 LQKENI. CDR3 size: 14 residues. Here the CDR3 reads CASSPGGSTDTQYF. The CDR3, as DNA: TGTGCCAGCTCACCGGGAGGGAGCACAGATACGCAGTATTTT.

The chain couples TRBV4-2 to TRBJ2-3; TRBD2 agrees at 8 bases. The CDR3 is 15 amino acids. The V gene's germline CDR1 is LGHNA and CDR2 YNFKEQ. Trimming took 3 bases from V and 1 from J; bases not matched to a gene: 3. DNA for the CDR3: TGTGCCAGCAGCCATAGCGGGACTGGCACAGATACGCAGTATTTT. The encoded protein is CASSHSGTGTDTQYF.

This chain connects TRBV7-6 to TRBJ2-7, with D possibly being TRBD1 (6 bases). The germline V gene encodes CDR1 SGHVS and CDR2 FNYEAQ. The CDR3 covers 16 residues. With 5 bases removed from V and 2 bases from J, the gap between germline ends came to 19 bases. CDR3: CASSGPQGFWAYEQYF. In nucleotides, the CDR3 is TGTGCCAGCAGCGGACCCCAGGGGTTCTGGGCCTACGAGCAGTACTTC.

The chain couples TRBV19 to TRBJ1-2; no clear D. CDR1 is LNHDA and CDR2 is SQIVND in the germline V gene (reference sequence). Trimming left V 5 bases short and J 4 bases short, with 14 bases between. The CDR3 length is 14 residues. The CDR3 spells CASSPPGVSYGYTF. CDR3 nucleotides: TGTGCCAGTAGTCCCCCCGGGGTTAGCTATGGCTACACCTTC.

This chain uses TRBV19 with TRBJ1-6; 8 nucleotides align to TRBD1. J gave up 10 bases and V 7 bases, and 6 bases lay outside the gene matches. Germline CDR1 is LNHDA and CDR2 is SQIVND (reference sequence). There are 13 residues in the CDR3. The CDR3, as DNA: TGTGCCAGTAAGACAGGGGAAAGATCACCCCTCCACTTT. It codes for CASKTGERSPLHF.

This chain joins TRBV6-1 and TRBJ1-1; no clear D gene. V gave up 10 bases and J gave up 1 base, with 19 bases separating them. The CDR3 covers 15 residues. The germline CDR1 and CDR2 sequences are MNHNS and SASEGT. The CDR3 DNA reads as TGTGCCACCTCTGAACCGGAATGGGGGAACACTGAAGCTTTCTTT. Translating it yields CATSEPEWGNTEAFF.

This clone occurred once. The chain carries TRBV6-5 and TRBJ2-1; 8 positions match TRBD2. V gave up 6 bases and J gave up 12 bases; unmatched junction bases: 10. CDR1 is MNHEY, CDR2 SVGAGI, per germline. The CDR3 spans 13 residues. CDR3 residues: CASSTGTSVGQFF. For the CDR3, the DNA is TGTGCCAGCAGCACCGGGACTAGTGTGGGGCAGTTCTTC.

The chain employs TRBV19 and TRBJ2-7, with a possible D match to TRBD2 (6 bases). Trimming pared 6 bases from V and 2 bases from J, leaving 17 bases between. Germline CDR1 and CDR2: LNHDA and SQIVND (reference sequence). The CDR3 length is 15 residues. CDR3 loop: CASRPSGGFAYEQYF. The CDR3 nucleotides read TGTGCCAGTAGACCCTCTGGGGGGTTCGCCTACGAGCAGTACTTC. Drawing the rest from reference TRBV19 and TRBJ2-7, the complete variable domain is DGGITQSPKYLFRKEGQNVTLSCEQNLNHDAMYWYRQDPGQGLRLIYYSQIVNDFQKGDIAEGYSVSREKKESFPLTVTSAQKNPTAFYLCASRPSGGFAYEQYFGPGTRLTVT.

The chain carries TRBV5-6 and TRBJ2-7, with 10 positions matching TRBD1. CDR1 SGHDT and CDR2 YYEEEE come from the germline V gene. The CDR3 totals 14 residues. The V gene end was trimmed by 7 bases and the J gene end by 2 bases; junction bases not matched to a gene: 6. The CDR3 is CASGKGTGAYEQYF. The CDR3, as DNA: TGTGCCAGCGGAAAAGGGACAGGGGCCTACGAGCAGTACTTC.

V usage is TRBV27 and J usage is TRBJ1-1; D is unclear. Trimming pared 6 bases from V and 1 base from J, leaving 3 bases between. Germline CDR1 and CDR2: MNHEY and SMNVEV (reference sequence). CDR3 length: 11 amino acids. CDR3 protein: CASRTNTEAFF. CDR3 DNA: TGTGCCAGCAGAACGAACACTGAAGCTTTCTTT.

CDR3 sequence: CASSLVGLVYGYTF. CDR3 coding DNA: TGTGCCAGCAGCTTAGTTGGTCTAGTCTATGGCTACACCTTC. The rearrangement joins TRBV7-9 to TRBJ1-2, with no clear D. Germline CDR1 reads SEHNR; CDR2 reads FQNEAQ (reference sequence). V was cut by 1 base and J by 4 bases, with 10 bases left in between. CDR3 length: 14 amino acids.

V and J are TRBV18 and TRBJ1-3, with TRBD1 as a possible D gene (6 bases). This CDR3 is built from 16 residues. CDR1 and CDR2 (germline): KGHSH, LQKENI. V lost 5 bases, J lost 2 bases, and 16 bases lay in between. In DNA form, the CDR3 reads TGTGCCAGCTCAGAATTAGCCGGGACACCTGGAAACACCATATATTTT. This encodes CASSELAGTPGNTIYF.

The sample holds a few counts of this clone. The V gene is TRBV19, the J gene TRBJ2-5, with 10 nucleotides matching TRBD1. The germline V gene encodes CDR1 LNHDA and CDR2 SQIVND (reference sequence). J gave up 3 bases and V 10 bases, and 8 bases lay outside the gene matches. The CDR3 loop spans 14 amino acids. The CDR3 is CATRTGTGEETQYF. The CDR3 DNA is TGTGCCACTCGCACCGGGACAGGGGAAGAGACCCAGTACTTC.

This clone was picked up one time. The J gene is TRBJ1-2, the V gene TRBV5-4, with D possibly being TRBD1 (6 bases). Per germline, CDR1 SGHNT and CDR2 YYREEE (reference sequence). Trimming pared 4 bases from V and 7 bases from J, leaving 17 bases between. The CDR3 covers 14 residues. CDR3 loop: CASSLGAGTGGYTF. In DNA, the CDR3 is TGTGCCAGCAGCCTGGGGGCGGGGACGGGTGGCTACACCTTC. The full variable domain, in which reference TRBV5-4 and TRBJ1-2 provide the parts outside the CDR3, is ETGVTQSPTHLIKTRGQQVTLRCSSQSGHNTVSWYQQALGQGPQFIFQYYREEENGRGNFPPRFSGLQFPNYSSELNVNALELDDSALYLCASSLGAGTGGYTFGSGTRLTVV.

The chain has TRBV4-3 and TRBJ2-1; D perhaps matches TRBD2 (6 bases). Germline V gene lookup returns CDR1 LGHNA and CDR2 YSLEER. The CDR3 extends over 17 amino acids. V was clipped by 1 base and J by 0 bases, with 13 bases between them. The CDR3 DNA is TGCGCCAGCAGCCAAGCAACGGGACTGAGCTCCTACAATGAGCAGTTCTTC. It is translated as CASSQATGLSSYNEQFF.

CDR3 loop: CASSLGLVSTDTQYF. In nucleotides, the CDR3 is TGTGCCAGCAGCTTGGGACTAGTGAGCACAGATACGCAGTATTTT. The chain recombines TRBV5-6 with TRBJ2-3; D possibly corresponds to TRBD2 (6 bases). The germline V and J ends were trimmed by 0 bases and 0 bases, with 8 bases remaining between them. CDR1 and CDR2 (germline): SGHDT, YYEEEE. The CDR3 consists of 15 residues. Complete variable domain (other parts from reference TRBV5-6 and TRBJ2-3): DAGVTQSPTHLIKTRGQQVTLRCSPKSGHDTVSWYQQALGQGPQFIFQYYEEEERQRGNFPDRFSGHQFPNYSSELNVNALLLGDSALYLCASSLGLVSTDTQYFGPGTRLTVL.

The CDR3 region is CASSARDRAYNEQFF. DNA of the CDR3: TGTGCCAGCAGCGCCCGGGACAGGGCCTACAATGAGCAGTTCTTC. This rearrangement joins TRBV9 to TRBJ2-1, with 9 nucleotides matching TRBD1. This CDR3 has 15 residues. Germline values: CDR1 SGDLS, CDR2 YYNGEE. J lost 2 bases, V lost 3 bases, and 3 bases had no gene match.